There are a few counts of the clone carrying this T cell receptor (beta chain). Its cognate antigen is unknown. This sample stems from a study of OX40 agonist ivuxolimab in advanced cancers. The wider study: Each dose-escalation patient presented with hepatocellular carcinoma, melanoma, renal cell or head and neck cancer. General study results and limits: On average, a greater number of expanded clones characterised CD8+ T cells relative to CD4+. Antigen specificity of clonally expanded peripheral T cells was not established.

V was clipped by 5 bases and J by 4 bases; unmatched bases: 6. Germline V CDR1 and CDR2: SGHTA, FQGTGA. The CDR3 has 15 amino acids. This table comes from immunoSEQ multiplex PCR, and its TCRdb copy is limited to in-frame clones, with some not included. The profile shows tens of thousands of clones, over 85% of them singletons. The TCR originated in an adult with an advanced solid tumor such as melanoma, head and neck, liver or kidney cancer. The sample consisted of CD4+ or CD8+ T cells sorted from blood, taken in a trial of the OX40 agonist ivuxolimab. The genes are TRBV7-3 and TRBJ1-2, with 11 bases aligning to TRBD1. The DNA of the CDR3 is TGTGCCAGCAGCCCCGGACAGGGGGCGTTCTATGGCTACACCTTC. Encoded protein: CASSPGQGAFYGYTF.